One sample yielded the 8 T cell receptor beta chains listed below, sequenced in a study of post-analysis software for immune sequencing data (dated by TCRdb to between 2015 and 2017). General findings and caveats noted by the study authors: Significantly higher frequencies in patients than in controls were found for five TRBV segments, including TRBV5-6, TRBV5-1 and TRBV20-1.

The antigens for these receptors are not known. The library was obtained by PCR. The reads were generated on an Illumina HiSeq 2500. Unique molecular identifiers were incorporated into TCR beta cDNA libraries to reduce PCR and sequencing biases. Using fastp at Q25 and MiXCR, TCRdb reprocessed the public reads and kept productive beta chains. Every entry covers one CDR3 protein and lists the most common genes and DNA from its rows. For this sample the table gives almost 700,000 distinct CDR3 sequences, of which approximately 60% were detected only once. Approximately 11% of the sample rests with the top ten. Sequencing used blood. These receptors were taken from a girl aged 2 to 9 with multiple sclerosis.

The chain couples TRBV9 to TRBJ2-1, with TRBD1 identical over 8 bases. The J call may be wrong; the DNA end is better matched by TRBJ2-7. This CDR3 is built from 15 residues. Germline-derived CDR1 and CDR2 are SGDLS and YYNGEE. CDR3 in DNA: TGTGCCAGCAGCTACGGACAGGGATCCTACAATGAGCAGTACTTC. Translating gives CASSYGQGSYNEQYF.

This clonotype showed up just a few times. The CDR3 region has the DNA TGCGCCAGCAGCGGCGGACTAGAGCAGTTCTTC. The encoded protein is CASSGGLEQFF. V usage is TRBV5-1 and J usage is TRBJ2-1, with D possibly TRBD2 on 6 matching bases. Trimming left V 4 bases short and J 10 bases short, with 9 bases between. The germline V gene has CDR1 SGHRS and CDR2 YFSETQ. This CDR3 is 11 amino acids long.

The rearrangement uses TRBV7-3 and TRBJ2-3; possible D gene TRBD1, 5 bases. Germline lookup yields CDR1 SGHTA and CDR2 FQGTGA. CDR3 length: 15 residues. The V and J ends lost 2 bases and 2 bases respectively, with 11 bases between them. The CDR3 DNA reads TGTGCCAGCAGCTTACTGGGGCAGCACACAGATACGCAGTATTTT. Protein product: CASSLLGQHTDTQYF. Full variable domain (rest looked up from reference TRBV7-3 and TRBJ2-3): GAGVSQTPSNKVTEKGKYVELRCDPISGHTALYWYRQSLGQGPEFLIYFQGTGAADDSGLPNDRFFAVRPEGSVSTLKIQRTERGDSAVYLCASSLLGQHTDTQYFGPGTRLTVL.

The V and J genes are TRBV13 and TRBJ2-3; a possible D gene is TRBD1 (6 bases). In germline, CDR1 is PRHDT, CDR2 FYEKMQ (reference sequence). The CDR3 loop spans 16 amino acids. V was trimmed by 5 bases and J by 7 bases, leaving 22 bases between them. The CDR3 loop is CASSPGGGKKGYTQYF. For the CDR3, the DNA is TGTGCCAGCAGCCCTGGGGGCGGAAAGAAAGGATATACGCAGTATTTT.

The chain employs TRBV5-5 and TRBJ2-1, with D tentatively TRBD2 (5 bases). The CDR3 has 14 residues. The germline CDR1 and CDR2 sequences are SGHKS and YYEKEE (reference sequence). Trimming stripped 4 bases from V and 10 bases from J, with 18 bases between. Here the CDR3 reads CASSLGLTPGEQFF. In nucleotides, the CDR3 is TGTGCCAGCAGCCTTGGACTTACTCCAGGAGAGCAGTTCTTC.

This chain links TRBV10-1 with TRBJ2-6; maybe TRBD2 (7 bases). CDR1 and CDR2 (germline): WNHNN, SYGVQD (reference sequence). The CDR3 consists of 17 residues. V gave up 4 bases and J gave up 0 bases, with 13 bases separating them. Here the CDR3 reads CASSAGGLSSGANVLTF. CDR3 in DNA: TGCGCCAGCAGTGCCGGGGGGCTCAGCTCTGGGGCCAACGTCCTGACTTTC.

There are a few counts of this clonotype. The rearrangement joins TRBV6-5 to TRBJ1-1; D possibly corresponds to TRBD1 (5 bases). CDR1 is MNHEY and CDR2 is SVGAGI in the germline V gene. The V and J ends lost 2 bases and 5 bases respectively, with 15 bases between them. The CDR3 runs to 15 residues. CDR3 in DNA: TGTGCCAGCAGTTACGGTACGGGACGGGGAACTGAAGCTTTCTTT. This sequence encodes CASSYGTGRGTEAFF.

This clonotype came up a few times. The chain uses TRBV20-1 and TRBJ2-5; D is possibly TRBD1 (5 bases). Between the trimmed V and J ends, which lost 3 bases and 2 bases, there was a span of 10 bases. Germline V gene sequence: CDR1 DFQATT, CDR2 SNEGSKA (reference sequence). The CDR3 has 13 amino acids. The CDR3 reads CSASQTVQETQYF. CDR3 in DNA: TGCAGTGCTAGCCAGACAGTTCAAGAGACCCAGTACTTC.